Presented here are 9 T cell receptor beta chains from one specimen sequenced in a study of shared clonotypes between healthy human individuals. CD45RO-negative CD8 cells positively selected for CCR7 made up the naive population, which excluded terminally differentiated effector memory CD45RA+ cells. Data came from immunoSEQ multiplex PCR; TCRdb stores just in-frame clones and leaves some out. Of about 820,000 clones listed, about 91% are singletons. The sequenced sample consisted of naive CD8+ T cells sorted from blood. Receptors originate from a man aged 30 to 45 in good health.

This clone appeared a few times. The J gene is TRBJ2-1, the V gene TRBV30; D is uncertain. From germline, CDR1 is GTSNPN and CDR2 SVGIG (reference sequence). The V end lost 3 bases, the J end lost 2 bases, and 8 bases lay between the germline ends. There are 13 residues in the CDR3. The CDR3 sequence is CAWRFSTYNEQFF. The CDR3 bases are TGTGCCTGGAGGTTTAGTACCTACAATGAGCAGTTCTTC.

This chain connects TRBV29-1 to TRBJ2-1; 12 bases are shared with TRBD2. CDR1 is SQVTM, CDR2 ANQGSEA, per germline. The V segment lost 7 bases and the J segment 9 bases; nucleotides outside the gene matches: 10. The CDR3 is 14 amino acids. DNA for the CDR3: TGCAGCGGCGAAGGACTAGCGGGACAGGGTGAGCAGTTCTTC. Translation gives CSGEGLAGQGEQFF.

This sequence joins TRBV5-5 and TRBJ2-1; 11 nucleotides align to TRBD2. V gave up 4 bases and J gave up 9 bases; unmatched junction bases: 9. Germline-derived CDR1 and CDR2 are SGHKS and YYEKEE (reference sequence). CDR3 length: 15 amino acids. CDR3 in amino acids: CASSPGLAEVGEQFF. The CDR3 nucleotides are TGTGCCAGCAGCCCGGGACTAGCGGAGGTGGGTGAGCAGTTCTTC. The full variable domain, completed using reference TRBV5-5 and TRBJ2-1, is DAGVTQSPTHLIKTRGQQVTLRCSPISGHKSVSWYQQVLGQGPQFIFQYYEKEERGRGNFPDRFSARQFPNYSSELNVNALLLGDSALYLCASSPGLAEVGEQFFGPGTRLTVL.

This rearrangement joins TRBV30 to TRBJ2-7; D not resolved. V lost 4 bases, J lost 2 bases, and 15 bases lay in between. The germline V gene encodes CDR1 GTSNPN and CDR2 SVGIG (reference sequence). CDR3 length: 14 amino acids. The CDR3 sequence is CAWISRELTYEQYF. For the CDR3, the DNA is TGTGCCTGGATCAGTAGGGAACTTACCTACGAGCAGTACTTC.

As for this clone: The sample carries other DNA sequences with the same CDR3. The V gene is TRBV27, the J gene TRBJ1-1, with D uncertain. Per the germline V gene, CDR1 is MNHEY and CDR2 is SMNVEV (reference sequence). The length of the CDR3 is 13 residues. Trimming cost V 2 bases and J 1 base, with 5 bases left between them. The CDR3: CASSLQENTEAFF. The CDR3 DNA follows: TGTGCCAGCAGTTTACAAGAGAACACTGAAGCTTTCTTT.

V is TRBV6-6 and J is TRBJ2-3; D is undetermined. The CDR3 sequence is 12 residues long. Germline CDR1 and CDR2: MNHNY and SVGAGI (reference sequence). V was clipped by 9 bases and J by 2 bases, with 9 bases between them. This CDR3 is CASWDFTDTQYF. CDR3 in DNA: TGTGCCAGTTGGGATTTCACAGATACGCAGTATTTT.

The CDR3 DNA follows: TGTGCCAGCTATACTAGCGGGAGTTCCTACAATGAGCAGTTCTTC. Translated, it gives CASYTSGSSYNEQFF. The chain employs TRBV7-9 and TRBJ2-1, with TRBD2 matching 11 bases. The germline V gene has CDR1 SEHNR and CDR2 FQNEAQ (reference sequence). Trimming took 8 bases from V and 1 from J; bases not matched to a gene: 4. The CDR3 has 15 residues. The variable domain in full, with the rest retrieved from reference TRBV7-9 and TRBJ2-1, is DTGVSQNPRHKITKRGQNVTFRCDPISEHNRLYWYRQTLGQGPEFLTYFQNEAQLEKSRLLSDRFSAERPKGSFSTLEIQRTEQGDSAMYLCASYTSGSSYNEQFFGPGTRLTVL.

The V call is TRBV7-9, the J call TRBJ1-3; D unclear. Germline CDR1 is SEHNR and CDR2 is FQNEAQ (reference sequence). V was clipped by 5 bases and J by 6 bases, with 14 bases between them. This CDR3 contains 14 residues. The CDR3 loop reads CASSGQIRVNTIYF. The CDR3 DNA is TGTGCCAGCAGCGGCCAAATAAGGGTAAACACCATATATTTT.

Written as DNA, the CDR3 is TGTGCCAGCAGCTTGGGACAGGGCGCTAGTAGCAATCAGCCCCAGCATTTT. Its translation: CASSLGQGASSNQPQHF. This rearrangement joins TRBV5-6 to TRBJ1-5; 7 bases are shared with TRBD1. The V and J ends lost 0 bases and 0 bases, in that order; junction bases with no gene match: 6. Looked up from germline, CDR1 is SGHDT and CDR2 is YYEEEE. The CDR3 has 17 residues.